These 15 T cell receptor beta chains came from one sample sequenced in a study of neoadjuvant anti-PD-1 for oral cavity cancer. Time point denoted: after neoadjuvant nivolumab, at surgical resection. The data were produced by immunoSEQ multiplex PCR, yet TCRdb's version contains in-frame clones alone and is incomplete. Of over 7,500 clones detected, roughly 62% appear once; the ten largest clones hold about 4%. The sequences come from PBMCs, collected after nivolumab (anti-PD-1) treatment. These receptors all come from a person aged 40 to 85 with oral cavity squamous cell carcinoma.

In its sample, this clone was seen a few times. The junction departs from the called germline gene at one end, perhaps through a read error. This chain connects TRBV7-7 to TRBJ2-5, with 10 bases that match TRBD2. CDR3 length: 16 residues. Germline CDR1 SSHAT, CDR2 FNYEAQ (reference sequence). The CDR3 sequence: CASSLYGLAGEETQYF. The CDR3, as DNA: TGTGCTAGCAGCTTATACGGGCTAGCGGGAGAAGAGACCCAGTACTTC.

J is TRBJ1-2 and V is TRBV5-6, with D tentatively TRBD1 (6 bases). Germline V gene data show CDR1 as SGHDT and CDR2 as YYEEEE. The V and J ends lost 1 base and 3 bases respectively, with 19 bases between them. The length of the CDR3 is 17 residues. CDR3 nucleotides: TGTGCCAGCAGCTTGTCAGGGCAGGGGTATTTCGACTATGGCTACACCTTC. This sequence encodes CASSLSGQGYFDYGYTF.

The V and J genes are TRBV5-4 and TRBJ2-3, with 8 bases aligning to TRBD2. Germline loops: CDR1 SGHNT, CDR2 YYREEE (reference sequence). The CDR3 spans 19 residues. Germline trimming cut 3 bases from V and 6 bases from J; bases unmatched to any gene: 21. The CDR3, as DNA: TGTGCCAGCAGCTACCTGCTTTTCGGACTAGCCCCGGAAGGTGATACGCAGTATTTT. Translating it yields CASSYLLFGLAPEGDTQYF.

The rearrangement uses TRBV4-1 and TRBJ2-3, with D tentatively TRBD1 (5 bases). Trimming shortened V by 3 bases and J by 7 bases, and 23 bases separated the two germline ends. The CDR3 runs 17 residues. Germline-derived CDR1 and CDR2 are MGHRA and YSYEKL. The CDR3 protein is CASSQFAQGGITHTQYF. As DNA, the CDR3 is TGCGCCAGCAGCCAGTTCGCCCAGGGCGGAATTACACATACGCAGTATTTT.

The genes are TRBV7-9 and TRBJ2-7, with D hard to call. The CDR3 extends over 13 amino acids. Germline lookup yields CDR1 SEHNR and CDR2 FQNEAQ (reference sequence). V shed 5 bases and J shed 6 bases, with 14 bases lying between them. CDR3 bases: TGTGCCAGCAGCCTCGGGTCCCAAGGCGAGCAGTACTTC. This codes for CASSLGSQGEQYF.

The chain joins TRBV19 to TRBJ2-3; D ambiguous. V lost 5 bases, J lost 2 bases, and 8 bases lay in between. Germline CDR1 is LNHDA and CDR2 is SQIVND (reference sequence). The CDR3 runs 13 residues. The CDR3 spells CASSLRFTDTQYF. The DNA of the CDR3 is TGTGCCAGTAGTCTTAGATTCACAGATACGCAGTATTTT.

J is TRBJ1-5 and V is TRBV6-1, with D unclear. CDR1 is MNHNS, CDR2 SASEGT, per germline. There are 14 residues in the CDR3. Trimming shortened V by 4 bases and J by 1 base, and 8 bases separated the two germline ends. The DNA of the CDR3 is TGTGCCAGCAGTGTTGCCAGAAGCAATCAGCCCCAGCATTTT. This translates into CASSVARSNQPQHF.

CDR3 region: CASSYSGGRTYGYTF. CDR3 nucleotides: TGTGCCAGCAGTTACTCGGGGGGGCGTACCTATGGCTACACCTTC. The chain carries TRBV6-5 and TRBJ1-2; D may be TRBD1 (6 bases). V was trimmed by 0 bases and J by 4 bases, leaving 12 bases between them. In germline, CDR1 is MNHEY, CDR2 SVGAGI. The CDR3 sequence is 15 residues long.

In its sample, this clone was seen a few times. CDR3 protein: CASSSRTWLDPEAFF. The CDR3, as DNA: TGTGCCAGCAGCTCTCGGACCTGGCTGGACCCTGAAGCTTTCTTT. The rearrangement joins TRBV9 to TRBJ1-1; no definite D call. This CDR3 has 15 residues. V lost 4 bases and J 6 bases, leaving 19 bases between the germline ends. Germline V gene data show CDR1 as SGDLS and CDR2 as YYNGEE.

J is TRBJ1-1 and V is TRBV7-8; D ambiguous. This CDR3 has 13 residues. Germline V CDR1 and CDR2: SGHVS, FQNEAQ. V was shortened by 1 base and J by 1 base, with 4 bases between the two germline ends. The CDR3: CASSLGQNTEAFF. DNA for the CDR3: TGTGCCAGCAGCTTAGGACAGAACACTGAAGCTTTCTTT.

This clone was counted a few times. The chain uses TRBV10-1 and TRBJ2-1; D perhaps matches TRBD2 (6 bases). CDR3 length equals 15 residues. V lost 2 bases, J lost 4 bases, and 12 bases lay in between. Germline assignment: CDR1 WNHNN and CDR2 SYGVQD (reference sequence). The CDR3 DNA sequence: TGCGCCAGCAGTGAGGCGGGGACGGCATACAATGAGCAGTTCTTC. It specifies CASSEAGTAYNEQFF.

The gene calls are TRBV29-1 and TRBJ1-1; D remains unclear. The CDR3 runs 13 residues. The germline CDR1 and CDR2 sequences are SQVTM and ANQGSEA. Trimming removed 7 bases at V and 3 bases at J, with 15 bases between. This CDR3 reads CSGDPQRDTEAFF. The DNA for the CDR3 is TGCAGCGGCGACCCTCAAAGGGACACTGAAGCTTTCTTT.

The chain has TRBV6-1 and TRBJ1-1; the D is unclear. The ends were cut back, 7 bases at V and 2 bases at J, with 5 bases in the middle. Germline V gene data show CDR1 as MNHNS and CDR2 as SASEGT. The CDR3 contains 11 residues. The DNA of the CDR3 is TGTGCCAGCATCCTAAACACTGAAGCTTTCTTT. Translating it yields CASILNTEAFF.

The V call is TRBV5-6, the J call TRBJ2-4; D is tentatively TRBD1 or TRBD2 (5 bases each). The ends were cut back, 0 bases at V and 2 bases at J, with 6 bases in the middle. The CDR3 spans 14 residues. Germline V gene sequence: CDR1 SGHDT, CDR2 YYEEEE. The CDR3 coding sequence is TGTGCCAGCAGCTTGGGGGGGTCCAAAAACATTCAGTACTTC. This gives the protein CASSLGGSKNIQYF.

In its sample, this clone was seen once. The chain links TRBV5-1 to TRBJ2-1; 9 bases are shared with TRBD2. Losses at the gene ends were 3 bases for V and 2 bases for J; bases not matched to a gene: 12. Germline V gene data show CDR1 as SGHRS and CDR2 as YFSETQ. This CDR3 contains 18 residues. The CDR3 protein is CASSWSSGSPRTYNEQFF. DNA for the CDR3: TGCGCCAGCAGCTGGAGTAGCGGGAGCCCTCGGACCTACAATGAGCAGTTCTTC.